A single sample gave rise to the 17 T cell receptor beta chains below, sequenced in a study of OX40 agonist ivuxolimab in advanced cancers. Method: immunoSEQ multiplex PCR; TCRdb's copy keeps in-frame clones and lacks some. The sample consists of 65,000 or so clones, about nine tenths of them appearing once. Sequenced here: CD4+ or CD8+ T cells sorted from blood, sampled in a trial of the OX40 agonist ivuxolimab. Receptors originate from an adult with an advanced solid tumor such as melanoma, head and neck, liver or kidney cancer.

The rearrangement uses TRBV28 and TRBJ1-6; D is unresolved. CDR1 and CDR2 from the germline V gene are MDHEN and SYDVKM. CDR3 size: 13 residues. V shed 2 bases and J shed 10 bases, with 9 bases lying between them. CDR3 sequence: CASSLPDYSPLHF. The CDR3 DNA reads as TGTGCCAGCAGTTTACCCGACTACTCACCCCTCCACTTT.

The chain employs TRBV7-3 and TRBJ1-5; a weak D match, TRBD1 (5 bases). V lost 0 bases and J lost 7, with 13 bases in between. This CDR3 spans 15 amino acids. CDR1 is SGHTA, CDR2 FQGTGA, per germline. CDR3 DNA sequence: TGTGCCAGCAGCTTAACCCCGGGACTCGGGCAGCCCCAGCATTTT. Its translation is CASSLTPGLGQPQHF.

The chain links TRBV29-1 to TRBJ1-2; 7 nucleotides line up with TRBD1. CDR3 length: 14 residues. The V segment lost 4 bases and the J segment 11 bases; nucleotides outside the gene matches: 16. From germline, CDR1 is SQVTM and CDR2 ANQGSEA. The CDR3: CSVGISGDRLAYTF. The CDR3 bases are TGCAGCGTTGGAATTTCAGGGGACAGACTCGCGTACACCTTC.

CDR3 region: CASSQNRQGARGGYTF. The CDR3 coding sequence is TGTGCCAGCAGTCAAAATCGACAGGGGGCGCGTGGTGGCTACACCTTC. The rearrangement links TRBV27 to TRBJ1-2, with TRBD1 matching 10 bases. Germline loops: CDR1 MNHEY, CDR2 SMNVEV (reference sequence). After removal of 5 bases from V and 7 bases from J, the junction contained 13 bases not matched to a gene. The length of the CDR3 is 16 residues.

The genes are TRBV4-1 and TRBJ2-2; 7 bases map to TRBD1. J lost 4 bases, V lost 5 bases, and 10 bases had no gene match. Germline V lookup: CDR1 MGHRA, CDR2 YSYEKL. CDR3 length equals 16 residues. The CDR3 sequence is CASSMTGNRGTGELFF. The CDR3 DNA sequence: TGCGCCAGCAGCATGACAGGGAACAGGGGCACCGGGGAGCTGTTTTTT.

CDR3 amino acids: CASSVEWDRSTGELFF. For the CDR3, the DNA is TGTGCCAGCAGCGTAGAATGGGACAGGTCAACCGGGGAGCTGTTTTTT. The V call is TRBV9, the J call TRBJ2-2, with TRBD1 matching 8 bases. Per germline, CDR1 SGDLS and CDR2 YYNGEE. CDR3 size: 16 residues. The trim removed 0 bases at V and 5 bases at J, leaving 6 bases unmatched.

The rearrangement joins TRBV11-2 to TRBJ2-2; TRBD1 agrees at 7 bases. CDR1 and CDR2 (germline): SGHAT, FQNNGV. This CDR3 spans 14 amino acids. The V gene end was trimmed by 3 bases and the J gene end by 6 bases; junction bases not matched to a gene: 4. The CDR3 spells CASSFGTDSGELFF. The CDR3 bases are TGTGCCAGCAGCTTCGGGACAGATTCCGGGGAGCTGTTTTTT.

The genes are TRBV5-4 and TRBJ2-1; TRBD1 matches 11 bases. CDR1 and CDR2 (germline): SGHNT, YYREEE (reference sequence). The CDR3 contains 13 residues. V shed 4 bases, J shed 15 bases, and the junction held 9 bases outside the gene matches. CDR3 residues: CASSRTGQGGVFF. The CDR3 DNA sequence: TGTGCCAGCAGCCGGACGGGACAGGGGGGGGTGTTCTTC.

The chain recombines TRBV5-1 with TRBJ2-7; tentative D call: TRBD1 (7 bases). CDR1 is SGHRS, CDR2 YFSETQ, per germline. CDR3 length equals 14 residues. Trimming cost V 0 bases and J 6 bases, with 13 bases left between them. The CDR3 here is CASSLAQGGFEQYF. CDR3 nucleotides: TGCGCCAGCAGCTTGGCTCAGGGGGGATTCGAGCAGTACTTC.

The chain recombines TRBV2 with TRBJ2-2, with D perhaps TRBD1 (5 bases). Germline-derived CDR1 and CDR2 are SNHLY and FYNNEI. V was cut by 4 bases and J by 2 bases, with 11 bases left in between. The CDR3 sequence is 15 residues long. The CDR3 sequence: CASSGQSLNTGELFF. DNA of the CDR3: TGTGCCAGCAGTGGACAGTCTTTAAACACCGGGGAGCTGTTTTTT.

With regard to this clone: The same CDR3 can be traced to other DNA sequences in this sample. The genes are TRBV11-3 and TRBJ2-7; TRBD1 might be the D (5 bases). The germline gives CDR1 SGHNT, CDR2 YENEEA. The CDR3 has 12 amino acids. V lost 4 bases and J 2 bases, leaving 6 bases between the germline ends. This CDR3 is CASSSDTYEQYF. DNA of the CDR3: TGTGCCAGCAGCTCGGACACCTACGAGCAGTACTTC.

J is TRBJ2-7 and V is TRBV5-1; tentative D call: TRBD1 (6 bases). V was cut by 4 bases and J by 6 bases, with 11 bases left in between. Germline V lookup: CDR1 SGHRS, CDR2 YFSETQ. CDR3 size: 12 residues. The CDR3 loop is CASSQTGFEQYF. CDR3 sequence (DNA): TGCGCCAGCAGCCAAACAGGGTTCGAGCAGTACTTC.

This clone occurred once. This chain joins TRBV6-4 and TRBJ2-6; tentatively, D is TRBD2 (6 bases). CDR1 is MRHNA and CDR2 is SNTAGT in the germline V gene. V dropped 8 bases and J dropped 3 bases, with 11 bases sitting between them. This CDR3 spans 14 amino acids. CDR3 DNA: TGTGCCAGCTCGGGAGAATTTGGGGCCAACGTCCTGACTTTC. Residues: CASSGEFGANVLTF.

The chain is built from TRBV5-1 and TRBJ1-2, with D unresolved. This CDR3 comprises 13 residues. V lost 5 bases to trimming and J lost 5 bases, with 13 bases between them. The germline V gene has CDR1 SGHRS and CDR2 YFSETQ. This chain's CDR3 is CASRSRFGYGYTF. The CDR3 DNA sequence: TGCGCCAGCAGGTCGAGATTCGGATATGGCTACACCTTC.

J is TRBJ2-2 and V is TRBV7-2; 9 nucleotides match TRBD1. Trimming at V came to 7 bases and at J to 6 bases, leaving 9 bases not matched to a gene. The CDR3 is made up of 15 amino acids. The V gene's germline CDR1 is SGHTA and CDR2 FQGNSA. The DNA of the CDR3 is TGTGCCAGCACCACTAGGACAGGGGAGGCCGGGGAGCTGTTTTTT. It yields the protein CASTTRTGEAGELFF.

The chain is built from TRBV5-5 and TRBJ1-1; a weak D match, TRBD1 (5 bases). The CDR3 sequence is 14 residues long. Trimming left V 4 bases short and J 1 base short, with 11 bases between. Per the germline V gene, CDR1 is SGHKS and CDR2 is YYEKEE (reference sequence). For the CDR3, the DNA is TGTGCCAGCAGCAACACAGGTAGGAACACTGAAGCTTTCTTT. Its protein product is CASSNTGRNTEAFF.

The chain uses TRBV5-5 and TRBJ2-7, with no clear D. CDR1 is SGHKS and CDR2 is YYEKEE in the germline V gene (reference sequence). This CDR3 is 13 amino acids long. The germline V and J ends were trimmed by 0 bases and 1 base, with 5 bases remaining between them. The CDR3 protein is CASSLGSSYEQYF. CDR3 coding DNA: TGTGCCAGCAGCTTGGGAAGTTCCTACGAGCAGTACTTC.